Below are 31 T cell receptor beta chains sequenced from a single sample in a study of CD8 T cells in ankylosing spondylitis. Each CDR3 protein is one row after TCRdb ran MiXCR on the 5' RACE reads. The sample yields about 130,000 distinct CDR3 sequences, around 8.5% seen once. The sample consisted of blood, either unsorted or a sorted T cell fraction (not recorded which). The origin of the receptors is a male donor with ankylosing spondylitis or in good health (not recorded which).

This clonotype was seen at least ten times. V is TRBV7-2 and J is TRBJ2-3; D possibly corresponds to TRBD1 (6 bases). Looked up from germline, CDR1 is SGHTA and CDR2 is FQGNSA. Trimming pared 1 base from V and 13 bases from J, leaving 30 bases between. CDR3 length: 18 residues. CDR3 loop: CASSLGYRGQGKPQSEYF. DNA for the CDR3: TGTGCCAGCAGCTTAGGCTACCGAGGGCAGGGGAAGCCCCAAAGCGAGTATTTT.

This clonotype was seen a few times. The V gene is TRBV7-2, the J gene TRBJ2-5, with TRBD1 matching over 8 bases. The junction had 4 bases not matched to a gene; V was cut back by 4 bases and J by 3 bases. Germline V CDR1 and CDR2: SGHTA, FQGNSA. The CDR3 runs 14 residues. The CDR3 spells CASSSDRGEETQYF. The DNA for the CDR3 is TGTGCCAGCAGCTCCGACAGGGGCGAAGAGACCCAGTACTTC.

This chain links TRBV27 with TRBJ1-6; D is unclear. Germline CDR1 and CDR2: MNHEY and SMNVEV (reference sequence). V lost 6 bases to trimming and J lost 6 bases, with 15 bases between them. The CDR3 is 15 amino acids. The CDR3 bases are TGTGCCAGCAGGATCGGACCGACAATTAATTCACCCCTCCACTTT. Translation: CASRIGPTINSPLHF.

In its sample, this clonotype was seen once. This chain uses TRBV7-9 with TRBJ2-1, with 9 bases fitting TRBD2. The CDR3 runs 17 residues. In germline, CDR1 is SEHNR, CDR2 FQNEAQ (reference sequence). The ends lost 4 bases at V and 1 base at J; junction bases unmatched: 8. In nucleotides, the CDR3 is TGTGCCAGCAGCTCGCGTAGCGGGAGTTCGTCCTACAATGAGCAGTTCTTC. Translation gives CASSSRSGSSSYNEQFF.

This clonotype was counted ten times or more. V is TRBV12-3 or TRBV12-4 and J is TRBJ1-6; possible D gene TRBD1, 6 bases. The CDR3 contains 15 residues. Trimming shortened V by 11 bases and J by 0 bases, and 14 bases separated the two germline ends. This chain's CDR3 is CASNDRSSYNSPLHF. As DNA, the CDR3 is TGTGCCTCCAACGACAGGAGCTCCTATAATTCACCCCTCCACTTT.

This clonotype was seen many times. This chain links TRBV20-1 with TRBJ1-1; D is unresolved. CDR3 length: 14 amino acids. V was pared by 3 bases and J by 4 bases, with 15 bases between. From germline, CDR1 is DFQATT and CDR2 SNEGSKA (reference sequence). CDR3 sequence reads: CSARSWAGSTEAFF. CDR3 sequence (DNA): TGCAGTGCTAGGTCTTGGGCCGGGAGCACTGAAGCTTTCTTT.

This clonotype came up many times. The V gene is TRBV20-1, the J gene TRBJ2-3; no firm D call. The CDR3 is 14 amino acids. Germline lookup yields CDR1 DFQATT and CDR2 SNEGSKA (reference sequence). Trimming left V 0 bases short and J 4 bases short, with 11 bases between. DNA for the CDR3: TGCAGTGCTAGAGATGTCGACTTTTCAGATACGCAGTATTTT. Translation: CSARDVDFSDTQYF.

This clonotype was detected many times. The chain is built from TRBV9 and TRBJ1-2; TRBD1 might be the D (6 bases). CDR1 is SGDLS and CDR2 is YYNGEE in the germline V gene. The V gene lost 3 bases and the J gene lost 0 bases, with 9 bases spanning the gap. The CDR3 contains 14 residues. The CDR3 DNA is TGTGCCAGCAGCGGTACAGGGACTAACTATGGCTACACCTTC. Protein product: CASSGTGTNYGYTF.

This clonotype was detected ten times or more. V and J are TRBV20-1 and TRBJ2-5, with TRBD1 matching 8 bases. The CDR3 is 16 amino acids. J was trimmed by 2 bases and V by 3 bases; bases with no gene match: 11. The germline gives CDR1 DFQATT, CDR2 SNEGSKA (reference sequence). The CDR3 DNA follows: TGCAGTGCTAGGCCGGTCCAGGGGGCATTTCAAGAGACCCAGTACTTC. As protein: CSARPVQGAFQETQYF.

This clonotype came up many times. The chain joins TRBV6-1 to TRBJ2-6; maybe TRBD1 (5 bases). The length of the CDR3 is 19 residues. In germline, CDR1 is MNHNS, CDR2 SASEGT. V lost 0 bases and J 3 bases, leaving 18 bases between the germline ends. CDR3 loop: CASSEAGQGSIGGANVLTF. For the CDR3, the DNA is TGTGCCAGCAGTGAAGCGGGGCAAGGCTCCATTGGTGGGGCCAACGTCCTGACTTTC.

The sample holds many counts of this clonotype. V is TRBV7-6 and J is TRBJ2-3; 9 nucleotides line up with TRBD2. The J segment lost 5 bases and the V segment lost 1 base, leaving 4 bases of the junction unmatched. The length of the CDR3 is 15 residues. Germline CDR1 and CDR2: SGHVS and FNYEAQ. The CDR3 sequence is CASSLGAGGKDTQYF. CDR3 nucleotides: TGTGCCAGCAGCTTAGGTGCGGGAGGGAAAGATACGCAGTATTTT.

On this clonotype: Given a much more abundant clone one base away, this may be a read error. The chain employs TRBV20-1 and TRBJ2-7; 11 nucleotides match TRBD2. The CDR3 sequence is 13 residues long. V lost 7 bases to trimming and J lost 6 bases; unmatched junction nucleotides: 8. Germline CDR1 and CDR2: DFQATT and SNEGSKA (reference sequence). For the CDR3, the DNA is TGCAGTGGGGGGGGGACTAGCGGCTGCGAGCAGTACTTC. Its protein product is CSGGGTSGCEQYF.

This clonotype was picked up many times. The chain uses TRBV7-2 and TRBJ1-2, with D maybe TRBD1 (5 bases). The CDR3 contains 15 residues. CDR1 and CDR2 (germline): SGHTA, FQGNSA. Trimming cost V 1 base and J 4 bases, with 13 bases left between them. For the CDR3, the DNA is TGTGCCAGCAGCTTAGGCCCCAGGGTAGGCTATGGCTACACCTTC. It codes for CASSLGPRVGYGYTF.

The chain employs TRBV7-2 and TRBJ2-5, with 10 bases that match TRBD2. CDR3 length: 15 residues. V lost 7 bases, J lost 3 bases, and 8 bases stayed unmatched. Germline CDR1 reads SGHTA; CDR2 reads FQGNSA. Here the CDR3 DNA reads TGTGCCAGCATCCTAGCGGGAGAACCGAAAGAGACCCAGTACTTC. Its translation: CASILAGEPKETQYF.

This clonotype occurred many times. The chain joins TRBV10-3 to TRBJ1-5, with D possibly being TRBD1 (6 bases). The CDR3 runs 15 residues. Germline CDR1 is ENHRY and CDR2 is SYGVKD. V lost 8 bases and J lost 0, with 14 bases in between. The CDR3 nucleotides read TGTGCCATCGGGGGCCAGCCTTATAGCAATCAGCCCCAGCATTTT. The encoded protein is CAIGGQPYSNQPQHF.

A few counts support this clonotype. V is TRBV27 and J is TRBJ2-2; D uncertain. Trimming took off 7 bases at V and 4 bases at J, with 4 bases between the two ends. The CDR3 is 11 amino acids. Germline V gene data show CDR1 as MNHEY and CDR2 as SMNVEV (reference sequence). This CDR3 reads CASKTTGELFF. As DNA, the CDR3 is TGTGCCAGCAAAACCACCGGGGAGCTGTTTTTT.

This clonotype has only a few counts. J is TRBJ2-7 and V is TRBV5-1; 9 nucleotides align to TRBD2. The CDR3 runs to 14 residues. CDR1 and CDR2 (germline): SGHRS, YFSETQ. V gave up 1 base and J gave up 5 bases; unmatched junction bases: 4. The CDR3 loop is CASSLPSGTHEQYF. CDR3 nucleotide sequence: TGCGCCAGCAGCTTGCCTAGCGGGACTCACGAGCAGTACTTC.

Details on this clonotype: This may arise from a read error, as a much more abundant clone is one base away. The V and J genes are TRBV28 and TRBJ2-7; 7 positions match TRBD1. The V gene's germline CDR1 is MDHEN and CDR2 SYDVKM. The CDR3 is 15 residues long. V was pared by 3 bases and J by 2 bases, with 7 bases of the junction left unmatched. In nucleotides, the CDR3 is TGTGCCAGCAGTTTGAGAGGGGGCAACGCCTACGAGCAGTACTTC. Amino acids: CASSLRGGNAYEQYF.

This clonotype has just a few counts. The chain uses TRBV6-2 or TRBV6-3 and TRBJ2-1; D gene ambiguous. Germline assignment: CDR1 MNHEY and CDR2 SVGEGT. The V gene lost 7 bases and the J gene lost 5 bases, with 6 bases spanning the gap. The CDR3 has 11 amino acids. CDR3 loop: CASIWDNEQFF. CDR3 in DNA: TGTGCCAGCATCTGGGACAATGAGCAGTTCTTC.

The V gene is TRBV28, the J gene TRBJ2-7; D is possibly TRBD1 or TRBD2 (5 bases each). The V gene lost 10 bases and the J gene lost 8 bases, with 21 bases spanning the gap. Germline V lookup: CDR1 MDHEN, CDR2 SYDVKM. This CDR3 contains 13 residues. This CDR3 reads CATSQGPLGKQYF. Here the CDR3 DNA reads TGTGCCACCAGCCAGGGACCCCTCGGCAAGCAGTACTTC.

This clonotype was counted ten times or more. This sequence joins TRBV25-1 and TRBJ2-3; 7 nucleotides align to TRBD2. This CDR3 is built from 16 residues. Germline-derived CDR1 and CDR2 are MGHDK and SYGVNS. V was pared by 3 bases and J by 2 bases, with 8 bases of the junction left unmatched. Here the CDR3 DNA reads TGTGCCAGCAGTGATGGGAGCCTAGCGGCCACAGATACGCAGTATTTT. Its protein is CASSDGSLAATDTQYF.

This clonotype was seen only a few times. The chain links TRBV5-1 to TRBJ2-4; D may be TRBD2 (6 bases). Germline CDR1 SGHRS, CDR2 YFSETQ. The CDR3 runs 13 residues. Trimming shortened V by 4 bases and J by 7 bases, and 12 bases separated the two germline ends. CDR3 in amino acids: CASSVGGGNIQYF. The CDR3, as DNA: TGCGCCAGCAGCGTCGGGGGTGGGAACATTCAGTACTTC. The full variable domain, with the rest looked up from reference TRBV5-1 and TRBJ2-4, is KAGVTQTPRYLIKTRGQQVTLSCSPISGHRSVSWYQQTPGQGLQFLFEYFSETQRNKGNFPGRFSGRQFSNSRSEMNVSTLELGDSALYLCASSVGGGNIQYFGAGTRLSVL.

This clonotype was counted a few times. The chain has TRBV4-3 and TRBJ2-7; maybe TRBD2 (6 bases). The V gene's germline CDR1 is LGHNA and CDR2 YSLEER. CDR3 length: 16 residues. V lost 0 bases, J lost 2 bases, and 14 bases lay in between. The CDR3 coding sequence is TGCGCCAGCAGCCAAGATGGGGGGACCCTTCCCTACGAGCAGTACTTC. Its translation: CASSQDGGTLPYEQYF.

The table lists this clonotype with many counts. V and J are TRBV7-2 and TRBJ1-1; D may be TRBD1 (6 bases). In germline, CDR1 is SGHTA, CDR2 FQGNSA. The CDR3 has 15 amino acids. Deletions cut 1 base from V and 2 bases from J, with 11 bases between. The CDR3 DNA follows: TGTGCCAGCAGCTTAGTGGGCAGGGGAAACACTGAAGCTTTCTTT. As protein: CASSLVGRGNTEAFF.

This clonotype was picked up many times. CDR3 bases: TGTGCCAGCAGCTTAGTGCACAACAATGAGCAGTTCTTC. Translated: CASSLVHNNEQFF. The rearrangement links TRBV7-2 to TRBJ2-1; D is ambiguous. V lost 1 base and J 5 bases, leaving 6 bases between the germline ends. The V gene's germline CDR1 is SGHTA and CDR2 FQGNSA. The CDR3 runs 13 residues.

V is TRBV28 and J is TRBJ1-2, with 7 nucleotides matching TRBD1. J gave up 5 bases and V 7 bases, and 10 bases lay outside the gene matches. The V gene's germline CDR1 is MDHEN and CDR2 SYDVKM. This CDR3 spans 14 amino acids. In DNA, the CDR3 is TGTGCCAGCACCGCGGACAGGCGAGGTTATGGCTACACCTTC. Translating gives CASTADRRGYGYTF.

This clonotype came up many times. The V gene is TRBV7-2, the J gene TRBJ2-1, with 7 nucleotides matching TRBD2. The germline V gene encodes CDR1 SGHTA and CDR2 FQGNSA. The V segment lost 3 bases and the J segment 8 bases; nucleotides outside the gene matches: 7. The CDR3 is 14 amino acids. CDR3 protein: CASSFGGSSYEQFF. The CDR3 region has the DNA TGTGCCAGCAGCTTTGGCGGGAGTAGCTATGAGCAGTTCTTC.

The chain combines TRBV5-1 with TRBJ2-2; 9 positions match TRBD1. CDR1 and CDR2 (germline): SGHRS, YFSETQ. The CDR3 extends over 17 amino acids. Losses at the gene ends were 0 bases for V and 4 bases for J; bases not matched to a gene: 7. The DNA of the CDR3 is TGCGCCAGCAGCTTGGATGGGACAGGGTCGGCCACCGGGGAGCTGTTTTTT. Amino acid sequence: CASSLDGTGSATGELFF.

The table lists this clonotype with many counts. The CDR3 coding sequence is TGTGCCAGCAGTTTCCTACAGGCCGGGGAGCTGTTTTTT. It specifies CASSFLQAGELFF. The gene calls are TRBV6-2 or TRBV6-3 and TRBJ2-2, with D possibly matching TRBD1 (5 bases). Germline V gene data show CDR1 as MNHEY and CDR2 as SVGEGT. The CDR3 covers 13 residues. V shed 4 bases and J shed 6 bases, with 9 bases lying between them.

This clonotype was counted ten times or more. This rearrangement joins TRBV20-1 to TRBJ1-5, with D possibly TRBD1 on 5 matching bases. Trimming left V 5 bases short and J 0 bases short, with 17 bases between. The CDR3 length is 16 residues. The germline CDR1 and CDR2 sequences are DFQATT and SNEGSKA (reference sequence). The CDR3 DNA sequence: TGCAGTGCTGGGGACCTAGCGGGGTATAGCAATCAGCCCCAGCATTTT. It is translated as CSAGDLAGYSNQPQHF.

This clonotype was counted between two and nine times. The chain uses TRBV6-7 and TRBJ2-2; D remains unclear. TRBV6-7 is filed as an ORF, its function uncertain. V was cut by 4 bases and J by 0 bases, with 24 bases left in between. The CDR3 spans 20 residues. DNA of the CDR3: TGTGCCAGCAGTTCCGTGGCCCATTCTAACCCCCCAGCGAACACCGGGGAGCTGTTTTTT. This translates into CASSSVAHSNPPANTGELFF.